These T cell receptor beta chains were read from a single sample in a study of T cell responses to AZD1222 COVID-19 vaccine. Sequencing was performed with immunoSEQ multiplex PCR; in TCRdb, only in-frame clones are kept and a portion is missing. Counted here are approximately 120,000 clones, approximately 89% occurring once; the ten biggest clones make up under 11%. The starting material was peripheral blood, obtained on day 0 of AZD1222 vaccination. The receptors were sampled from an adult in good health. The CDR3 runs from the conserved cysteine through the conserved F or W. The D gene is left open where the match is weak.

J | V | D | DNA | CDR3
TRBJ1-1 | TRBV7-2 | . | TGTGCCAGCAGCTTATCTCCTCAGGGCACTGAAGCTTTCTTT | CASSLSPQGTEAFF
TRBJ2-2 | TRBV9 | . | TGTGCCAGCAGCGTAGGAACAGGAAACACCGGGGAGCTGTTTTTT | CASSVGTGNTGELFF
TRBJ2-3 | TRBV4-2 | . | TGTGCCAGCAGCCTGGTTGCAGATACGCAGTATTTT | CASSLVADTQYF
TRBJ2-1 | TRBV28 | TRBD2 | TGTGCCAGCAGTTTGGGGACTACCTACAATGAGCAGTTCTTC | CASSLGTTYNEQFF
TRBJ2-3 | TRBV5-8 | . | TGTGCCAGCAGCTTGCTAGTATTGACAGATACGCAGTATTTT | CASSLLVLTDTQYF
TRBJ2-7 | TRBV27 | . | TGTGCCAGCAGCCATGGGCCAGGTACCTACGAGCAGTACTTC | CASSHGPGTYEQYF
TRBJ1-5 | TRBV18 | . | TGTGCCAGCTCACCAGGGGATCAGCCCCAGCATTTT | CASSPGDQPQHF
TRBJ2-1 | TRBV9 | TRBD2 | TGTGCCAGCAGCGTAGGTTCAGCGGGGGTTTACAATGAGCAGTTCTTC | CASSVGSAGVYNEQFF
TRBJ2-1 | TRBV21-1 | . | TGTGCCAGCCTGGGGACGGAGCAATACAATGAGCAGTTCTTC | CASLGTEQYNEQFF
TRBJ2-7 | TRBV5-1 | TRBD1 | TGCGCCAGCAGCTTGGTTGGACAGGGGGCTAGGGTGCAGTACTTC | CASSLVGQGARVQYF